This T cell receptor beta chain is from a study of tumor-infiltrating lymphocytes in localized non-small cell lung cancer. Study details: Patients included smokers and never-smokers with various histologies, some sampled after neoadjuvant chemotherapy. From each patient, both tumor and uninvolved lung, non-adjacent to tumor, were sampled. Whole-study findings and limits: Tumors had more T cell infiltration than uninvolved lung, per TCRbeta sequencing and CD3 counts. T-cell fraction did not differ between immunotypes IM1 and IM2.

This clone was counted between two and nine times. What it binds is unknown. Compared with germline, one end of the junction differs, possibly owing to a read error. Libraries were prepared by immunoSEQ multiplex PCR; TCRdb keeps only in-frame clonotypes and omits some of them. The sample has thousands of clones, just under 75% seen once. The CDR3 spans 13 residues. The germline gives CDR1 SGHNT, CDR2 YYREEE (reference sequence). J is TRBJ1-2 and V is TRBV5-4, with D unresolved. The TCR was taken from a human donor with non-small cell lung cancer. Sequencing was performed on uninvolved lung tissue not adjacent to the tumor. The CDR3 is CASSLDSGDPPCF. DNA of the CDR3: TGTGCCAGCAGCTTGGATTCGGGAGACCCGCCCTGCTTC.